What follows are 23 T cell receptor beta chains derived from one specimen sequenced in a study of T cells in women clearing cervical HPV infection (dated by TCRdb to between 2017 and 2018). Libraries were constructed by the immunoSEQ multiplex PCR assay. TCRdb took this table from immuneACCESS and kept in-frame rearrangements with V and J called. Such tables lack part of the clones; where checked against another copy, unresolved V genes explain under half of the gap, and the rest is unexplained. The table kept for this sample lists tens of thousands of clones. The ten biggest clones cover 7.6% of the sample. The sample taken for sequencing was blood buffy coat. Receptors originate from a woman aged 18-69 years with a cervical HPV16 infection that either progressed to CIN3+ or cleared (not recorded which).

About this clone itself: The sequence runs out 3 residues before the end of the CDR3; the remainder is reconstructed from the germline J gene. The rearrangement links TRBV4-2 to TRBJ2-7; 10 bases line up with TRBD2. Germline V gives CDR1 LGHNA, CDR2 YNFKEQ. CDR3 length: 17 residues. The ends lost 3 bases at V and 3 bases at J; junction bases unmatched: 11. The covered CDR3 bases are TGTGCCAGCAGCCAGCGGACGACCGGGACTAGCGTCTACGAG. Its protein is CASSQRTTGTSVYE. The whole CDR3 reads CASSQRTTGTSVYEQYF.

The CDR3 here is CASSEQGGQPQHF. The CDR3 bases that were read are TGTGCCAGCAGTGAACAGGGAGGTCAGCCC. V usage is TRBV6-1 and J usage is TRBJ1-5, with a weak D call TRBD1 (5 bases). Sequencing ends 3 residues short of the CDR3 end; the germline J gene provides the rest. Trimming removed 2 bases at V and 6 bases at J, with 8 bases between. There are 13 residues in the CDR3. CDR1 is MNHNS, CDR2 SASEGT, per germline.

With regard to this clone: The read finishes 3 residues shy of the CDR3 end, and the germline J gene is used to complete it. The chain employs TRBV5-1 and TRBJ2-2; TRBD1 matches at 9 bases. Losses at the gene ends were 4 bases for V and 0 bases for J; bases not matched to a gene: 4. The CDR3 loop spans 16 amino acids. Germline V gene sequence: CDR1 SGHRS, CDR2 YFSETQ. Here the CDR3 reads CASSPRQGANTGELFF. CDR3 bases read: TGCGCCAGCAGCCCCCGACAGGGGGCGAACACCGGGGAG.

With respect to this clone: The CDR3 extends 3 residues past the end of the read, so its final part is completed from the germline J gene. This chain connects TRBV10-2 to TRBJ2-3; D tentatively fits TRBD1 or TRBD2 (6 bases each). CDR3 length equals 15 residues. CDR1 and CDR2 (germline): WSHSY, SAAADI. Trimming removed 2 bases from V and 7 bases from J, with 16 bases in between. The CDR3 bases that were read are TGCGCCAGCAGTGAGCGCGGGACACTTTTATATACG. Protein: CASSERGTLLYT. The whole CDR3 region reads CASSERGTLLYTQYF.

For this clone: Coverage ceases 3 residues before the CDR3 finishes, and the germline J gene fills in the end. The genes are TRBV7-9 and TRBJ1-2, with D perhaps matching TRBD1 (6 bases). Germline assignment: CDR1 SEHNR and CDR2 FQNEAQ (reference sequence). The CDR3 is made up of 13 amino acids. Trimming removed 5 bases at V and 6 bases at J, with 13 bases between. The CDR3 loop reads CASSRRGGDGYTF. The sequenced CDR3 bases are TGTGCCAGCAGCCGGAGGGGGGGGGATGGC.

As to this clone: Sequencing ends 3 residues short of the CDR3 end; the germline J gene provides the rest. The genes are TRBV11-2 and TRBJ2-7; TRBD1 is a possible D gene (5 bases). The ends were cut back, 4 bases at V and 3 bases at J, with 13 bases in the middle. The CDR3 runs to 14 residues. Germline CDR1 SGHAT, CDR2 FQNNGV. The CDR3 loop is CASSYTGPSYEQYF. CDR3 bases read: TGTGCCAGCAGCTACACAGGCCCGAGCTACGAG.

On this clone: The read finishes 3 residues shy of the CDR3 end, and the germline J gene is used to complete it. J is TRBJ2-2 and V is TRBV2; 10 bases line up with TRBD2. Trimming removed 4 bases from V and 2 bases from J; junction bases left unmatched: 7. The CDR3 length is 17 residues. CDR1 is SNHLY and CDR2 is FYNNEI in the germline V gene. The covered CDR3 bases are TGTGCCAGCAGTGGAGCTAGCGGGGGCCCAAACACCGGGGAG. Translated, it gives CASSGASGGPNTGE. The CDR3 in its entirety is CASSGASGGPNTGELFF. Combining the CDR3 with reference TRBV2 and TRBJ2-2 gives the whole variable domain EPEVTQTPSHQVTQMGQEVILRCVPISNHLYFYWYRQILGQKVEFLVSFYNNEISEKSEIFDDQFSVERPDGSNFTLKIRSTKLEDSAMYFCASSGASGGPNTGELFFGEGSRLTVL.

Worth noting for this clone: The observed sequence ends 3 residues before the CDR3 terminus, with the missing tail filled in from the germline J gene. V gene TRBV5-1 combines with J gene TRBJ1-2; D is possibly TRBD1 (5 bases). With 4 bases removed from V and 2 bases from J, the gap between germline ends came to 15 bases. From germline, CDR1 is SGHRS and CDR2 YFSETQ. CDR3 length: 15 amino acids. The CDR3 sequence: CASSGSWGENYGYTF. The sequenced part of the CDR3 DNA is TGCGCCAGCAGCGGGTCGTGGGGCGAGAACTATGGC.

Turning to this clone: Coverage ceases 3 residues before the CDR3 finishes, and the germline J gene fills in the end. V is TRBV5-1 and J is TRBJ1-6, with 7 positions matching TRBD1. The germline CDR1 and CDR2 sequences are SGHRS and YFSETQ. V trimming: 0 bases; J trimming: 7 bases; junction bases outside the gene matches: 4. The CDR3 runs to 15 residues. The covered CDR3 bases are TGCGCCAGCAGCTTGGCGGACAGGCGCAATTCACCC. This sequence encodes CASSLADRRNSP. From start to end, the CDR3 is CASSLADRRNSPLHF. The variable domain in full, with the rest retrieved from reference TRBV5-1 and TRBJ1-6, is KAGVTQTPRYLIKTRGQQVTLSCSPISGHRSVSWYQQTPGQGLQFLFEYFSETQRNKGNFPGRFSGRQFSNSRSEMNVSTLELGDSALYLCASSLADRRNSPLHFGNGTRLTVT.

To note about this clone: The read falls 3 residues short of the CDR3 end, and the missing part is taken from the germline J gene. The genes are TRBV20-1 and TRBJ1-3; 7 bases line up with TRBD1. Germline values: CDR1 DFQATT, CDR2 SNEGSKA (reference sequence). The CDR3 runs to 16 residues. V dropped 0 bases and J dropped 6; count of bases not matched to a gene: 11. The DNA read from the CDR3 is TGCAGTGCTAGAGACCCCAGGGGACAGACCCCAAACACC. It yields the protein CSARDPRGQTPNT. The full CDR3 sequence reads CSARDPRGQTPNTIYF.

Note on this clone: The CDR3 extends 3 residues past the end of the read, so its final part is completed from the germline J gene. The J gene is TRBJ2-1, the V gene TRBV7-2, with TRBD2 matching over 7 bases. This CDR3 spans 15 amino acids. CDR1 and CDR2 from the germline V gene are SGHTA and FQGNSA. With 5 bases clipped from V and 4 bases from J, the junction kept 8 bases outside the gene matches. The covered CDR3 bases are TGTGCCAGCAGCCTAAGCCGGGACTATTACAATGAG. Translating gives CASSLSRDYYNE. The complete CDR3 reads CASSLSRDYYNEQFF.

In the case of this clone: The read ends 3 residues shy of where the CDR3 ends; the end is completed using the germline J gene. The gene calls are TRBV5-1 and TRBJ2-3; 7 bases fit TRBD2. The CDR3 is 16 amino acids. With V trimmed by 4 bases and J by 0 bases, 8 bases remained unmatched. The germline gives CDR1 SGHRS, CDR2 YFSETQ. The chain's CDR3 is CASSEGRGVSTDTQYF. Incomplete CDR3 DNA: TGCGCCAGCAGCGAGGGACGGGGGGTGAGCACAGATACG.

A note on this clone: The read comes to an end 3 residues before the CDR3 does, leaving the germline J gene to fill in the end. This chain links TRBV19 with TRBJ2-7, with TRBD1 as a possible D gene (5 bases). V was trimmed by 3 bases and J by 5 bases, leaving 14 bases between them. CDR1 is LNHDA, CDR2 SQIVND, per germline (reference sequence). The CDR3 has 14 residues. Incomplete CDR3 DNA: TGTGCCAGTAGTATGGGTCAGGGAAAAGACGAG. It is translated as CASSMGQGKDE. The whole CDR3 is CASSMGQGKDEQYF.

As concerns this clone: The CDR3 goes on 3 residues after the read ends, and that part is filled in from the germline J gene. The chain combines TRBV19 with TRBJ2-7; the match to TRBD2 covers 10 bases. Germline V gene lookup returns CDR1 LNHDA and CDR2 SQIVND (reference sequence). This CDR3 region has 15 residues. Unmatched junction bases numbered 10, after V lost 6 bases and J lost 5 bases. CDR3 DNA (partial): TGTGCCAGTAGGCCGACCGGGACTAGCGTTGACGAG. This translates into CASRPTGTSVDE. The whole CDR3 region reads CASRPTGTSVDEQYF.

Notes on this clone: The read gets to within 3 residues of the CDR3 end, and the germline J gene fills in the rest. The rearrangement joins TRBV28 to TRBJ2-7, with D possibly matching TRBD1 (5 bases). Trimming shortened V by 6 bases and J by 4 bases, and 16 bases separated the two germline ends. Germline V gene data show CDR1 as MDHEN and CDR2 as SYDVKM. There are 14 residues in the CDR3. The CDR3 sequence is CASSPGNSVYEQYF. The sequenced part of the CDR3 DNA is TGTGCCAGCAGCCCAGGGAATAGTGTATACGAG.

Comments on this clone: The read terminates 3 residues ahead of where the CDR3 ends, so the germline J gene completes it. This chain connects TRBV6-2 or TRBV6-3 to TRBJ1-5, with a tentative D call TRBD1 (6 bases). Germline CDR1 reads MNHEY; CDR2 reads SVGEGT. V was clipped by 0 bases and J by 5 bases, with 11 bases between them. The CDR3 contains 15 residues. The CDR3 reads CASSYSSGVDQPQHF. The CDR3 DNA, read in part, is TGTGCCAGCAGTTACTCCTCAGGGGTCGATCAGCCC.

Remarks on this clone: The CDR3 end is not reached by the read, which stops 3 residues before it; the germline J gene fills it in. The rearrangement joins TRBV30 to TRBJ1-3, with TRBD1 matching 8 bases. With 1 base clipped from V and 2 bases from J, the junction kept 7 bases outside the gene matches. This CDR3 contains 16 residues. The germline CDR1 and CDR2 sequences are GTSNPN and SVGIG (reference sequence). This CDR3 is CAWSAGTGGPGNTIYF. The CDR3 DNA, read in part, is TGTGCCTGGAGTGCCGGGACAGGTGGACCTGGAAACACC.

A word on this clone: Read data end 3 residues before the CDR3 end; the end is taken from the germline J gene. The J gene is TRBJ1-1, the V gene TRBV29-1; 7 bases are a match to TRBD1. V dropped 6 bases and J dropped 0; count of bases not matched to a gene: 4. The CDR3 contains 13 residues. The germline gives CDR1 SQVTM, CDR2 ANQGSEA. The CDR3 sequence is CSVGQRMNTEAFF. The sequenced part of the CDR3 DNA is TGCAGCGTGGGACAGCGCATGAACACTGAA.

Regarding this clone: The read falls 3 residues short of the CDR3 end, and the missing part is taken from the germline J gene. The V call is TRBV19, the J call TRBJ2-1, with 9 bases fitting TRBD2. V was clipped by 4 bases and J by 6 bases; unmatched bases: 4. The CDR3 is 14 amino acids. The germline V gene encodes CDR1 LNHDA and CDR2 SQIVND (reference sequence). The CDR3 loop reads CASSSLAGTNEQFF. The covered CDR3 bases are TGTGCCAGTAGTAGTCTAGCGGGGACCAATGAG.

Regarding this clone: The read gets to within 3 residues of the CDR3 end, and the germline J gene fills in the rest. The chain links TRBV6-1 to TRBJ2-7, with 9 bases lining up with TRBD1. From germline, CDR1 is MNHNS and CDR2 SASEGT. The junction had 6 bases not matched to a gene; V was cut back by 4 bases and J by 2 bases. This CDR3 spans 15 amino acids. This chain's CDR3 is CASSATGTGTYEQYF. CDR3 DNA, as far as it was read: TGTGCCAGCAGTGCAACGGGGACAGGGACCTACGAG.

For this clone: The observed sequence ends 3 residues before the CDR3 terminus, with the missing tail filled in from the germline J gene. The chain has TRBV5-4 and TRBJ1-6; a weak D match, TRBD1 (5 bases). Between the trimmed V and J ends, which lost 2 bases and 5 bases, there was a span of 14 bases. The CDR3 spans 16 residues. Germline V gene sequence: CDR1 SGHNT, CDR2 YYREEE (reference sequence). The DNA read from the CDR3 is TGTGCCAGCAGCTTTGGGGGGGACGGTCATAATTCACCC. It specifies CASSFGGDGHNSP. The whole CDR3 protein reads CASSFGGDGHNSPLHF.

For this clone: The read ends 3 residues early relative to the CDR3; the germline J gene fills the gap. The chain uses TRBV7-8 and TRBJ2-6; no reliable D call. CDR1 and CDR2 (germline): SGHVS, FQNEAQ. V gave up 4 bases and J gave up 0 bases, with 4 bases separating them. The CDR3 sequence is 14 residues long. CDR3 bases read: TGTGCCAGCAGCTACTTCTCTGGGGCCAACGTC. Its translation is CASSYFSGANV. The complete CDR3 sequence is CASSYFSGANVLTF.

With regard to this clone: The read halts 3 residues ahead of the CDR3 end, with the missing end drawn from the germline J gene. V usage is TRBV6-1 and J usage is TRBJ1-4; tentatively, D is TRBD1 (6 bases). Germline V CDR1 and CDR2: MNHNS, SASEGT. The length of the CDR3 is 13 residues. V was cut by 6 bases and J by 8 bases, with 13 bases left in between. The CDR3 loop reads CASREQGGEKLFF. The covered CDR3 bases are TGTGCCAGCAGGGAACAGGGTGGAGAAAAA.